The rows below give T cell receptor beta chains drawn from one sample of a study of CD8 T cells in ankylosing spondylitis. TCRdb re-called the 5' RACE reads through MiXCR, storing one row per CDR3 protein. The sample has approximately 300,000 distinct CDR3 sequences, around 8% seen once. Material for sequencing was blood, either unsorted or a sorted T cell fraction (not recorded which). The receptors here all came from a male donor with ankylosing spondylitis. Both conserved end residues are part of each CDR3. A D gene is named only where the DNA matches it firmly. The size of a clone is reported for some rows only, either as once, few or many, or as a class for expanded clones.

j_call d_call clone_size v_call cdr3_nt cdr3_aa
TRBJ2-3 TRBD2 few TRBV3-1 TGTGCCAGCAGCCAAGATAAAGGAGAGACTAGCGCAGATACGCAGTATTTT CASSQDKGETSADTQYF
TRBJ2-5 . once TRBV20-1 TGCAGTGCCCCCGGACAGATCCAAGAGACCCAGTACTTC CSAPGQIQETQYF
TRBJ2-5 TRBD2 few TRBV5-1 TGCGCCAGCAGCTCTATAGCGGGGCAAGAGACCCAGTACTTC CASSSIAGQETQYF
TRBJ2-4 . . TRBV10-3 TGTGCCATCAGTGGCGACTCGAAAAACATTCAGTACTTC CAISGDSKNIQYF
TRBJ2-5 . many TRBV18 TGTGCCAGCTCACCCACGAGGGGACGGTCGGAGACCCAGTACTTC CASSPTRGRSETQYF
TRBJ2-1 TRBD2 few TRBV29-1 TGCTACCCTCTCGGACTCAGGTCACGCGGGAGGGCCAGAAATGAGCAGTTCTTC CYPLGLRSRGRARNEQFF
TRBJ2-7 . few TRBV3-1 TGTGCCAGCAGCCCGGGGGAGATCGCCTACGAGCAGTACTTC CASSPGEIAYEQYF
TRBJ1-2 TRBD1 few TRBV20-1 TGCAGTGGGGCCCGGGACAGGCATGGCTACACCTTC CSGARDRHGYTF
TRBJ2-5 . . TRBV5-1 TGCGCCAGCAGCCCGAACAACCTGGAGACCCAGTACTTC CASSPNNLETQYF
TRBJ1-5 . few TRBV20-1 TGCAGTGCTAGGGGGAATAGCAATCAGCCCCAGCATTTT CSARGNSNQPQHF
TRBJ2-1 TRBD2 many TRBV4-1 TGCGCCAGCAGACTGACTAGCGGGAGGTACAACAATGAGCAGTTCTTC CASRLTSGRYNNEQFF
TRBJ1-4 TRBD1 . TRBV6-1 TGTGCCAGCAGGATTGTGGGGACAGCTAATGAAAAACTGTTTTTT CASRIVGTANEKLFF
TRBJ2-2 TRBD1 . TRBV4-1 TGCGCCAGCAGCCACTCCGGGACAGCTCTTACCGGGGAGCTGTTTTTT CASSHSGTALTGELFF
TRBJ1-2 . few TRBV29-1 TGCAGCGTTGGGACACGAAACTATGGCTACACCTTC CSVGTRNYGYTF
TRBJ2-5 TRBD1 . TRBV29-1 TGCAGCGTTATCAGGACAGGGACGACCCAGTACTTC CSVIRTGTTQYF
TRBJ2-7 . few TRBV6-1 TGTGCCAGCAGTGGGGGGGAGATGCAAGTGTACGAGCAGTACTTC CASSGGEMQVYEQYF
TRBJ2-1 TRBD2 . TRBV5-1 TGCGCCAGCAGCTTCGGACTAGCCCCTAACAATGAGCAGTTCTTC CASSFGLAPNNEQFF
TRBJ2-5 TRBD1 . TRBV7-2 TGTGCCAGCAGCAGGGACAGGGGGCCGCAAGAGACCCAGTACTTC CASSRDRGPQETQYF
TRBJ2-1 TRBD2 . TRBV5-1 TGCGCCAGCAGCCCGATAGCGGGAGACTACAATGAGCAGTTCTTC CASSPIAGDYNEQFF
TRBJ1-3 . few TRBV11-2 TGTGCCAGCAGCCCCCCGGGGGGGGCGCGAAACACCATATATTTT CASSPPGGARNTIYF
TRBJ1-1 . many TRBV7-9 TGTGCCAGCAGCCGAGTCCAAGGGGAAGCTTTCTTT CASSRVQGEAFF
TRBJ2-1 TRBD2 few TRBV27 TGTGCCAGCAGTCAGCAACTAGCGGGAAGCTCCTACAATGAGCAGTTCTTC CASSQQLAGSSYNEQFF
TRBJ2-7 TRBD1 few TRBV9 TGTGCCAGCAGCCCCCGGGACAGCAACTACGAGCAGTACTTC CASSPRDSNYEQYF
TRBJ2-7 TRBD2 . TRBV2 TGTGCCAGCAGAGGACTAGCGGGAGTCTCCCACGAGCAGTACTTC CASRGLAGVSHEQYF
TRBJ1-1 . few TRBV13 TGTGCCAGCAGCTCCCAGGCGGGAATGAACACTGAAGCTTTCTTT CASSSQAGMNTEAFF
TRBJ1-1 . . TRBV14 TGTGCCAGCAGCCCATTTCACGGGGGGCGGATTGAAGCTTTCTTT CASSPFHGGRIEAFF
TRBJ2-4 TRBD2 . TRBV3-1 TGTGCCAGCAGCGAGACTAGCGGGAATCACATTCAGTACTTC CASSETSGNHIQYF
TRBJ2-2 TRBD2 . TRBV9 TGTGCCAGCAGCGTTGGACTAAGCGGGAGGGCCGCGAACACCGGGGAGCTGTTTTTT CASSVGLSGRAANTGELFF
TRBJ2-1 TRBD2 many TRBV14 TGTGCCAGCAGCTCCGGGACTAGCGGGAGTTACAATGAGCAGTTCTTC CASSSGTSGSYNEQFF
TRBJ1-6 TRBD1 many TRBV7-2 TGTGCCAGCAGCTTGCAGCCGGCGGACAGGGCTAATTCACCCCTCCACTTT CASSLQPADRANSPLHF
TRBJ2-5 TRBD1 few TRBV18 TGTGCCAGCTCACCGGGGACAGGAGAGACCCAGTACTTC CASSPGTGETQYF
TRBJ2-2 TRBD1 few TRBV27 TGTGCCACATACCGACCGGGACAGGATAACACCGGGGAGCTGTTTTTT CATYRPGQDNTGELFF
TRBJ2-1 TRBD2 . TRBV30 TGTGCCTCGCGGGAGGGCGGCTACAATGAGCAGTTCTTC CASREGGYNEQFF